This T cell receptor (beta chain) was identified in a study of CD8+CD57+ T cells in acquired aplastic anemia. This clonotype was recorded only once. One end of the junction varies from germline; a read error may be responsible. Patients selected for sequencing had displayed CD8+CD57+ cell expansion by flow cytometry. It was genomic DNA that served as the template for profiling TCR beta VDJ and CDR3. A single record per CDR3 protein comes from TCRdb applying MiXCR to the reads. The repertoire holds around 170,000 distinct CDR3 sequences, with 48% as singletons. The CDR3 loop spans 14 amino acids. Per germline, CDR1 SGHTA and CDR2 FQGNSA.

This sequence originates from a human donor with aplastic anemia. Sequences were obtained from sorted CD4+, CD8+, or CD8+CD57+ T cells (not recorded which) from PBMCs. The chain is built from TRBV7-2 and TRBJ2-7; TRBD2 agrees at 9 bases. The CDR3: CASSLVAGDYGQYF. The CDR3 bases are TGTGCCAGCAGCTTAGTAGCGGGGGACTACGGGCAGTACTTC.